The rows below give T cell receptor beta chains drawn from one sample of a study of Ad26.COV2.S vaccination and SARS-CoV-2 variants. Libraries were prepared by immunoSEQ multiplex PCR; TCRdb keeps only in-frame clonotypes and omits some of them. The sample records about 480,000 clones, 70% to 90% being singletons. This specimen was peripheral blood, taken in a trial of Ad26.COV2.S vaccine versus placebo. These receptors all come from a person aged 18 to 65 who received the Ad26.COV2.S COVID-19 vaccine or a placebo. The CDR3 runs from the conserved cysteine through the conserved F or W.

j_call v_call cdr3_aa
TRBJ2-7 TRBV20-1 CSASRDTYEQYF
TRBJ2-1 TRBV19 CASSTAGQSFNEQFF
TRBJ2-7 TRBV7-9 CACGREVPYEQYF
TRBJ1-1 TRBV19 CASSILAGGGTEAFF
TRBJ2-3 TRBV12-3/TRBV12-4 CASSLPPDTQYF
TRBJ1-2 TRBV19 CASSINLRTTHGYTF
TRBJ1-2 TRBV7-6 CASSSATVAGTGGRDNYGYTF
TRBJ2-1 TRBV7-3 CASSRDHGRYNEQFF
TRBJ2-3 TRBV27 CASSFHPRGAISDTQYF
TRBJ2-7 TRBV5-1 CASSLLGTGNDEQYF
TRBJ2-3 TRBV7-8 CASYMTGTGIDTQYF
TRBJ2-5 TRBV6-2/TRBV6-3 CASSYFGRGGETQYF
TRBJ2-7 TRBV3-1/TRBV3-2 CASSRQGPGEQYF
TRBJ2-7 TRBV29-1 CSVELAGSYEQYF
TRBJ2-2 TRBV21-1 CASGRPGRQNTGELFF
TRBJ2-3 TRBV28 CYVSGGGGGQYF
TRBJ2-2 TRBV11-2 CASSLVTGTSGTGELFF
TRBJ1-1 TRBV3-1/TRBV3-2 CASRRNTEAFF
TRBJ2-2 TRBV6-6 CASSLTSGRAGGELFF
TRBJ1-4 TRBV2 CASSVQGLEKLFF
TRBJ1-1 TRBV28 CASSLWGTGIRNTEAFF
TRBJ2-1 TRBV2 CASSEVLGAYNEQFF
TRBJ1-5 TRBV24-1 CATSLADWPQHF
TRBJ2-6 TRBV28 CASSLAKSGTGPLGANVLTF
TRBJ2-1 TRBV7-8 CASSLEPDNEQFF
TRBJ2-1 TRBV6-4 CASSLGGSLVNEQFF
TRBJ1-6 TRBV19 CASSGTYNSPLHF
TRBJ2-7 TRBV30 CAWEQGGRPSYEQYF
TRBJ2-1 TRBV6-2/TRBV6-3 CASSSPRPQRNSYNEQFF
TRBJ1-6 TRBV11-2 CASSLEGLGRSPLHF
TRBJ2-3 TRBV19 CASSLGTRLTDTQYF
TRBJ2-3 TRBV19 CASSILTTDTQYF
TRBJ1-4 TRBV5-6 CASKSAAAREEKLFF
TRBJ2-3 TRBV4-1 CANDPGYRWDTQYF
TRBJ1-6 TRBV28 CASSFPPGSSYNSPLHF
TRBJ1-4 TRBV28 CASSLSGTDEKLFF
TRBJ1-5 TRBV2 CASSERPRGEQPQHF
TRBJ2-7 TRBV6-5 CASMILGVTYEQYF
TRBJ1-4 TRBV27 CASSWGGRANEKLFF
TRBJ2-7 TRBV21-1 CASSKPGGRQVPRSYEQYF
TRBJ1-1 TRBV5-4 CASSPRTGKNTEAFF
TRBJ1-1 TRBV3-1/TRBV3-2 CASGLGDTEAFF
TRBJ1-1 TRBV2 CASTERAGGVVRNTEAFF
TRBJ2-7 TRBV18 CASSPRPYEQYF